One and the same sample provided the 13 T cell receptor beta chains below, sequenced in a study of Graves' ophthalmopathy and Graves' hyperthyroidism. RNA transcripts served as template for amplifying TCR beta CDR3 sequences. First-round RT-PCR with HTBI primers preceded a second-round multiplex PCR. TCRdb used MiXCR to reprocess the multiplex PCR reads, holding one entry per CDR3 protein. This sample has 600,000 to 700,000 distinct CDR3 sequences, with about 41% found just once. Sample: peripheral blood. All receptors come from an adult man with Graves' ophthalmopathy.

This clonotype was seen only once. A much larger clone lies a single base off, so this may be a read error. The chain combines TRBV7-6 with TRBJ1-1; a weak D match, TRBD1 (6 bases). From germline, CDR1 is SGHVS and CDR2 FNYEAQ. The CDR3 is made up of 16 amino acids. V lost 2 bases, J lost 3 bases, and 16 bases lay in between. The CDR3 spells CASSLYGGGAYTEAFF. CDR3 in DNA: TGTGCCAGCAGCTTATATGGTGGGGGGGCTTACACTGAAGCTTTCTTT.

This clonotype has at least ten counts. The J gene is TRBJ1-6, the V gene TRBV6-1; D not certain. The ends were cut back, 0 bases at V and 10 bases at J, with 13 bases in the middle. CDR1 is MNHNS, CDR2 SASEGT, per germline. This CDR3 comprises 15 residues. CDR3 residues: CASSEAGQIRSPLHF. CDR3 nucleotides: TGTGCCAGCAGTGAAGCGGGTCAGATTCGATCACCCCTCCACTTT.

This clonotype was recorded at least ten times. The rearrangement links TRBV5-1 to TRBJ2-7; D is uncertain. CDR3 size: 14 residues. Trimming left V 1 base short and J 0 bases short, with 8 bases between. CDR1 and CDR2 from the germline V gene are SGHRS and YFSETQ. In DNA form, the CDR3 reads TGCGCCAGCAGCTTGAATGGGCCCTCCTACGAGCAGTACTTC. Its protein is CASSLNGPSYEQYF.

This clonotype has a count of ten or more. The J gene is TRBJ2-7, the V gene TRBV15; TRBD1 matches at 8 bases. There are 15 residues in the CDR3. V gave up 5 bases and J gave up 4 bases; unmatched junction bases: 10. CDR1 LNHNV and CDR2 YYDKDF come from the germline V gene (reference sequence). The DNA of the CDR3 is TGTGCCACCAGCGCCCGGGGACAGGAGGGGTACGAGCAGTACTTC. It encodes CATSARGQEGYEQYF.

The chain carries TRBV7-9 and TRBJ2-5, with D possibly TRBD2 on 5 matching bases. This CDR3 contains 15 residues. Trimming cost V 5 bases and J 5 bases, with 18 bases left between them. Per the germline V gene, CDR1 is SEHNR and CDR2 is FQNEAQ (reference sequence). Here the CDR3 reads CASSATGNGAETQYF. CDR3 in DNA: TGTGCCAGCAGCGCCACGGGGAATGGCGCCGAGACCCAGTACTTC. The full variable domain, completed using reference TRBV7-9 and TRBJ2-5, is DTGVSQNPRHKITKRGQNVTFRCDPISEHNRLYWYRQTLGQGPEFLTYFQNEAQLEKSRLLSDRFSAERPKGSFSTLEIQRTEQGDSAMYLCASSATGNGAETQYFGPGTRLLVL.

As for this clonotype: This may arise from a read error, as a much more abundant clone is one base away. Since no conserved phenylalanine or tryptophan closes the CDR3, a read error is the likely cause. The chain has TRBV2 and TRBJ1-2; unclear D gene. V dropped 3 bases and J dropped 7 bases, with 9 bases sitting between them. There are 12 residues in the CDR3. The germline V gene has CDR1 SNHLY and CDR2 FYNNEI. The CDR3 loop is CASSDSYGGYTL. The DNA of the CDR3 is TGTGCCAGCAGTGATTCGTATGGTGGCTACACCCTC.

As to this clonotype: A read error may explain this, as a much larger clone is one base away. The chain joins TRBV11-2 to TRBJ1-2; no clear D gene. The CDR3 is made up of 13 amino acids. Germline-derived CDR1 and CDR2 are SGHAT and FQNNGV. Here the CDR3 reads CASSLVGSHGCTF. CDR3 DNA sequence: TGTGCCAGCAGCTTAGTGGGGAGCCATGGCTGCACCTTC.

A word on this clonotype: Relative to the germline gene, one junction end is altered; a read error may explain this. This rearrangement joins TRBV7-9 to TRBJ2-5; a possible D gene is TRBD2 (6 bases). The germline gives CDR1 SEHNR, CDR2 FQNEAQ (reference sequence). CDR3 size: 11 residues. The CDR3 spells CASSSGLRLFF. The CDR3 nucleotides are TGTGCCAGCAGCTCGGGACTGCGGCTGTTCTTC.

With regard to this clonotype: A much larger clone lies a single base off, so this may be a read error. The chain couples TRBV9 to TRBJ1-2; 7 nucleotides line up with TRBD1. The trim removed 4 bases at V and 8 bases at J, leaving 11 bases unmatched. Germline loops: CDR1 SGDLS, CDR2 YYNGEE. The CDR3 spans 14 residues. Here the CDR3 reads CASSRRGLQKGYTF. CDR3 bases: TGTGCCAGCAGCCGAAGGGGGCTTCAGAAGGGCTACACCTTC.

The CDR3: CASSLRGRRANVLTF. Written as DNA, the CDR3 is TGTGCCAGCAGTCTTAGGGGGCGCAGGGCCAACGTCCTGACTTTC. This sequence joins TRBV12-3 or TRBV12-4 and TRBJ2-6; 7 nucleotides agree with TRBD1. J was trimmed by 5 bases and V by 5 bases; bases with no gene match: 6. The CDR3 covers 15 residues.

This clonotype occurred a few times. This rearrangement joins TRBV7-2 to TRBJ1-1; 8 nucleotides line up with TRBD1. With V trimmed by 3 bases and J by 4 bases, 4 bases remained unmatched. CDR1 SGHTA and CDR2 FQGNSA come from the germline V gene. CDR3 length: 14 residues. The CDR3 region has the DNA TGTGCCAGCAGCTTCCGCGGACAGGGCACTGAAGCTTTCTTT. Amino acid sequence: CASSFRGQGTEAFF.

The rearrangement links TRBV20-1 to TRBJ2-7; D is unresolved. Between the trimmed V and J ends, which lost 6 bases and 3 bases, there was a span of 9 bases. The CDR3 length is 11 residues. CDR1 is DFQATT and CDR2 is SNEGSKA in the germline V gene (reference sequence). The CDR3 region has the DNA TGCAGTGCCTGGGCCGGCTACGAGCAGTACTTC. This translates into CSAWAGYEQYF.

Note on this clonotype: The conserved phenylalanine or tryptophan normally closing the CDR3 is absent here, so this likely arose from a read error. Because the CDR3's place on the DNA is in doubt, the DNA is left out and the CDR3 is given as listed by TCRdb. The chain couples TRBV12-3 or TRBV12-4 to TRBJ1-1; the table's TRBD1 call for D was not verified on the DNA. Termini included, the CDR3 measures 13 amino acids. CDR3 amino acids: CASSRGTHTEVFL.